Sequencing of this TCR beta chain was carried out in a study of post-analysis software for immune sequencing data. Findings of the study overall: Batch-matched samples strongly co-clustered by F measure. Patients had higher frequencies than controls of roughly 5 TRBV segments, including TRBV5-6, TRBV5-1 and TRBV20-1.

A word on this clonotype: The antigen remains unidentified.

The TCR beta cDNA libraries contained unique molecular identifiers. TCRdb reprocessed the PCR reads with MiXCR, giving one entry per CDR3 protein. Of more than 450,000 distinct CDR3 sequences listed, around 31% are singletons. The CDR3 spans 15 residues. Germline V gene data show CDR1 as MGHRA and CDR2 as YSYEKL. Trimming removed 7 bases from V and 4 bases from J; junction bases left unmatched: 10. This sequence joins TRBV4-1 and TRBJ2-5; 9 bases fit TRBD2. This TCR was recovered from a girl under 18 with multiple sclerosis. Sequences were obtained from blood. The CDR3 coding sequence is TGCGCCAGCACCAGCGCGGGGGGGGATGGAGAGACCCAGTACTTC. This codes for CASTSAGGDGETQYF.